This is a list of T cell receptor beta chains from one sample in a study of T cell clones after liver transplantation. Libraries were prepared by immunoSEQ multiplex PCR; TCRdb keeps only in-frame clonotypes and omits some of them. The data contain roughly 120,000 clones, around nine tenths of them singletons. Here the sequenced sample was CD4+ T cells from blood, taken 12 months after liver transplant. The receptors were sampled from a human patient who received a liver transplant. Some T cells may arise from the graft donor. The CDR3 runs from the conserved cysteine through the conserved F or W. The D gene is left open where the match is weak. Size is stated for part of the rows, as once, few or many counts, or as a class when the clone is expanded.

d_gene: TRBD1
j_gene: TRBJ2-6
abundance: once
v_gene: TRBV2
CDR3nt: TGTGCCAGCAGGGACAGGTCCTCTGGGGCCAACGTCCTGACTTTC
CDR3aa: CASRDRSSGANVLTF

d_gene: NA
j_gene: TRBJ2-1
abundance: NA
v_gene: TRBV10-1
CDR3nt: TGCGCCAGCAGAGCGGGACAACCAATTACATCCTACAATGAGCAGTTCTTC
CDR3aa: CASRAGQPITSYNEQFF

d_gene: TRBD2
j_gene: TRBJ2-3
abundance: NA
v_gene: TRBV19
CDR3nt: TGTGCCAGTAGTACCTCGACTAGCGGGAGTGCAGATACGCAGTATTTT
CDR3aa: CASSTSTSGSADTQYF

d_gene: NA
j_gene: TRBJ1-1
abundance: NA
v_gene: TRBV18
CDR3nt: TGTGCCAGCTCACCACCGGGACATACAGCTGAAGCTTTCTTT
CDR3aa: CASSPPGHTAEAFF

d_gene: NA
j_gene: TRBJ2-3
abundance: NA
v_gene: TRBV5-1
CDR3nt: TGCGCCAGCAGCTTGGAGCCTAGCGCGAAGGATACGCAGTATTTT
CDR3aa: CASSLEPSAKDTQYF

d_gene: NA
j_gene: TRBJ1-5
abundance: few
v_gene: TRBV2
CDR3nt: TGTGCCAGCAGTGTGGCCAGGGCGGAGCAGCCCCAGCATTTT
CDR3aa: CASSVARAEQPQHF

d_gene: NA
j_gene: TRBJ2-7
abundance: NA
v_gene: TRBV5-1
CDR3nt: TGCGCCAGCGCCAGGGGACGGGATTACGAGCAGTACTTC
CDR3aa: CASARGRDYEQYF

d_gene: NA
j_gene: TRBJ1-5
abundance: NA
v_gene: TRBV7-6
CDR3nt: TGTGCCAGCAGCCCGGGTCAGGGGTCCAATCAGCCCCAGCATTTT
CDR3aa: CASSPGQGSNQPQHF

d_gene: TRBD1
j_gene: TRBJ2-7
abundance: NA
v_gene: TRBV9
CDR3nt: TGTGCCAGCAGCGGGGACAGGGGTGGTGCCTACGAGCAGTACTTC
CDR3aa: CASSGDRGGAYEQYF

d_gene: NA
j_gene: TRBJ1-3
abundance: NA
v_gene: TRBV7-9
CDR3nt: TGTGCCAGCAGCTCCCAGGGAAACACCATATATTTT
CDR3aa: CASSSQGNTIYF

d_gene: TRBD1
j_gene: TRBJ2-3
abundance: NA
v_gene: TRBV5-1
CDR3nt: TGCGCCAGCAGCTCCGGGACAGGATCTAGCACAGATACGCAGTATTTT
CDR3aa: CASSSGTGSSTDTQYF

d_gene: TRBD1
j_gene: TRBJ2-7
abundance: NA
v_gene: TRBV5-1
CDR3nt: TGCGCCAGCAGCTTCTGGACAGGGGAACCCTACGAGCAGTACTTC
CDR3aa: CASSFWTGEPYEQYF

d_gene: TRBD1
j_gene: TRBJ2-1
abundance: NA
v_gene: TRBV6-5
CDR3nt: TGTGCCAGCAGTGCCTTCTACAGGGGTTATGAGCAGTTCTTC
CDR3aa: CASSAFYRGYEQFF

d_gene: TRBD1
j_gene: TRBJ2-2
abundance: NA
v_gene: TRBV18
CDR3nt: TGTGCCAGCTCACCGAACAGGGACAGCTCGAACACCGGGGAGCTGTTTTTT
CDR3aa: CASSPNRDSSNTGELFF

d_gene: TRBD2
j_gene: TRBJ2-3
abundance: NA
v_gene: TRBV9
CDR3nt: TGTGCCAGCAGCGGGGGGACTAGTAGCACAGATACGCAGTATTTT
CDR3aa: CASSGGTSSTDTQYF

d_gene: NA
j_gene: TRBJ2-1
abundance: NA
v_gene: TRBV7-3
CDR3nt: TGTGCCAGCAGCTTAATGAAGGCGGAGACGCAGTTCTTC
CDR3aa: CASSLMKAETQFF

d_gene: TRBD1
j_gene: TRBJ1-1
abundance: NA
v_gene: TRBV7-9
CDR3nt: TGTGCCAGCAGCCACGGACAGGGGTTGAACACTGAAGCTTTCTTT
CDR3aa: CASSHGQGLNTEAFF

d_gene: TRBD2
j_gene: TRBJ2-1
abundance: NA
v_gene: TRBV5-1
CDR3nt: TGCGCCAGCAGCCTGGGGGGCAGCGGGAGAGGACTCTTGTTCTTC
CDR3aa: CASSLGGSGRGLLFF

d_gene: NA
j_gene: TRBJ1-2
abundance: NA
v_gene: TRBV29-1
CDR3nt: TGCAGCGTTTCCGACAACTATGGCTACACCTTC
CDR3aa: CSVSDNYGYTF

d_gene: TRBD1
j_gene: TRBJ2-7
abundance: NA
v_gene: TRBV6-5
CDR3nt: TGTGCCAGCAGACCCGGGACAGGTTCATTCCGCGAGCAGTACTTC
CDR3aa: CASRPGTGSFREQYF

d_gene: NA
j_gene: TRBJ1-2
abundance: NA
v_gene: TRBV30
CDR3nt: TGTGCCTGGAGGAAAAAGCAGGGCCACTATGGCTACACCTTC
CDR3aa: CAWRKKQGHYGYTF

d_gene: NA
j_gene: TRBJ2-1
abundance: NA
v_gene: TRBV12-5
CDR3nt: TGTGCTAGTGGTTTGACACGGGTGTCGGATGAGCAGTTCTTC
CDR3aa: CASGLTRVSDEQFF

d_gene: NA
j_gene: TRBJ2-7
abundance: NA
v_gene: TRBV7-6
CDR3nt: TGTGCCAGCAGCAAGGGCTCGAACTACGAGCAGTACTTC
CDR3aa: CASSKGSNYEQYF

d_gene: NA
j_gene: TRBJ2-5
abundance: NA
v_gene: TRBV19
CDR3nt: TGTGCCAGTAGTATAAGTATTACTAGAATGGGAGAGACCCAGTACTTC
CDR3aa: CASSISITRMGETQYF

d_gene: NA
j_gene: TRBJ2-5
abundance: NA
v_gene: TRBV7-8
CDR3nt: TGTGCCAGCAGCTTAGCGAGGGCCCTCCGGGAGACCCAGTACTTC
CDR3aa: CASSLARALRETQYF

d_gene: NA
j_gene: TRBJ2-1
abundance: NA
v_gene: TRBV5-4
CDR3nt: TGTGCCAGCAGCTTGGAGATTGTGGGAGAGAAGTTCTTC
CDR3aa: CASSLEIVGEKFF

d_gene: NA
j_gene: TRBJ2-3
abundance: NA
v_gene: TRBV25-1
CDR3nt: TGTGCCAGCAGTGTGGCGACTAGCACAGATACGCAGTATTTT
CDR3aa: CASSVATSTDTQYF

d_gene: NA
j_gene: TRBJ2-2
abundance: NA
v_gene: TRBV5-1
CDR3nt: TGCGCCAGCAGCTTGGGTCAGAACACCGGGGAGCTGTTTTTT
CDR3aa: CASSLGQNTGELFF

d_gene: NA
j_gene: TRBJ2-5
abundance: NA
v_gene: TRBV27
CDR3nt: TGTGCCAGCAGTCCACCTAAACGCTTGGAGACCCAGTACTTC
CDR3aa: CASSPPKRLETQYF

d_gene: NA
j_gene: TRBJ1-4
abundance: NA
v_gene: TRBV28
CDR3nt: TGTGCCAGCAGTTTATTGACGGGGGCAAGAACTAATGAAAAACTGTTTTTT
CDR3aa: CASSLLTGARTNEKLFF

d_gene: TRBD2
j_gene: TRBJ2-1
abundance: NA
v_gene: TRBV5-4
CDR3nt: TGTGCCAGCAGCGCCCCTAGCGGGAACTACAATGAGCAGTTCTTC
CDR3aa: CASSAPSGNYNEQFF

d_gene: NA
j_gene: TRBJ2-1
abundance: NA
v_gene: TRBV5-6
CDR3nt: TGTGCCAGCAGCTTTTCGAGGGAGAACGTCGATGAGCAGTTCTTC
CDR3aa: CASSFSRENVDEQFF

d_gene: NA
j_gene: TRBJ1-1
abundance: NA
v_gene: TRBV9
CDR3nt: TGTGCCAGCAGCGTGAGCGGGGGAAACACTGAAGCTTTCTTT
CDR3aa: CASSVSGGNTEAFF

d_gene: TRBD1
j_gene: TRBJ2-1
abundance: NA
v_gene: TRBV11-2
CDR3nt: TGTGCCAGCAGCTTAGGGGACAGCGACTACAATGAGCAGTTCTTC
CDR3aa: CASSLGDSDYNEQFF

d_gene: TRBD2
j_gene: TRBJ2-3
abundance: NA
v_gene: TRBV27
CDR3nt: TGTGCCAGCAGTTTAAATCCGGGAGGTTCCCATAGGGATACGCAGTATTTT
CDR3aa: CASSLNPGGSHRDTQYF

d_gene: NA
j_gene: TRBJ2-1
abundance: NA
v_gene: TRBV5-4
CDR3nt: TGTGCCAGCAGAGGTGCGGCCTTCCCCAATGAGCAGTTCTTC
CDR3aa: CASRGAAFPNEQFF

d_gene: NA
j_gene: TRBJ2-7
abundance: NA
v_gene: TRBV5-6
CDR3nt: TGTGCCAGCTACTCCAGGGGAGCCTTGAGCTCCTACGAGCAGTACTTC
CDR3aa: CASYSRGALSSYEQYF

d_gene: NA
j_gene: TRBJ2-7
abundance: NA
v_gene: TRBV11-2
CDR3nt: TGTGCCAGCCGAGAAGACGGGACCTACGAGCAGTACTTC
CDR3aa: CASREDGTYEQYF

d_gene: TRBD2
j_gene: TRBJ2-3
abundance: NA
v_gene: TRBV11-3
CDR3nt: TGTGCCAGCAGCGGGACTAGCGGGAGTACAGATACGCAGTATTTT
CDR3aa: CASSGTSGSTDTQYF

d_gene: NA
j_gene: TRBJ1-2
abundance: NA
v_gene: TRBV9
CDR3nt: TGTGCCAGCAGCCCGGGGTCTCAGGACTATGGCTACACCTTC
CDR3aa: CASSPGSQDYGYTF

d_gene: TRBD2
j_gene: TRBJ2-1
abundance: NA
v_gene: TRBV11-2
CDR3nt: TGTGCCAGCAGCCTGAGACTAGCGTGGTATGAGCAGTTCTTC
CDR3aa: CASSLRLAWYEQFF

d_gene: NA
j_gene: TRBJ1-1
abundance: NA
v_gene: TRBV6-5
CDR3nt: TGTGCCAGCAGCCCAGGGAACACTGAAGCTTTCTTT
CDR3aa: CASSPGNTEAFF

d_gene: TRBD2
j_gene: TRBJ2-2
abundance: NA
v_gene: TRBV5-1
CDR3nt: TGCGCCAGCAGCTTAGGACTAGCGGGAGTTAGAACCGGGGAGCTGTTTTTT
CDR3aa: CASSLGLAGVRTGELFF

d_gene: NA
j_gene: TRBJ2-1
abundance: NA
v_gene: TRBV11-3
CDR3nt: TGTGCCAGCAGCTTAAGGCCGGACTACAATGAGCAGTTCTTC
CDR3aa: CASSLRPDYNEQFF

d_gene: TRBD1
j_gene: TRBJ1-2
abundance: NA
v_gene: TRBV6-5
CDR3nt: TGTGCCAGCAGTGAAGGGGGCGGTGGCTACACCTTC
CDR3aa: CASSEGGGGYTF

d_gene: NA
j_gene: TRBJ2-1
abundance: NA
v_gene: TRBV18
CDR3nt: TGTGCCAGCTCACCACAGGGATCGTCCTACAATGAGCAGTTCTTC
CDR3aa: CASSPQGSSYNEQFF

d_gene: NA
j_gene: TRBJ1-3
abundance: NA
v_gene: TRBV7-9
CDR3nt: TGTGCCAGCAGCTTAGATCGGAACACCATATATTTT
CDR3aa: CASSLDRNTIYF

d_gene: TRBD1
j_gene: TRBJ2-7
abundance: few
v_gene: TRBV14
CDR3nt: TGTGCCAGCAGCTCCCAGGACAGGTTCTACGAGCAGTACTTC
CDR3aa: CASSSQDRFYEQYF

d_gene: NA
j_gene: TRBJ1-1
abundance: NA
v_gene: TRBV6-1
CDR3nt: TGTGCCAGCAGTGAAAACTGGAGTGACACTGAAGCTTTCTTT
CDR3aa: CASSENWSDTEAFF

d_gene: TRBD1
j_gene: TRBJ2-7
abundance: NA
v_gene: TRBV9
CDR3nt: TGTGCCAGCAGCCCTCAGGGACAGGGGAGGGAGCAGTACTTC
CDR3aa: CASSPQGQGREQYF

d_gene: TRBD2
j_gene: TRBJ2-3
abundance: NA
v_gene: TRBV5-1
CDR3nt: TGCGCCAGCAGCTTGTTCCGCCTAGCGGGAGGTGGAGATACGCAGTATTTT
CDR3aa: CASSLFRLAGGGDTQYF

d_gene: NA
j_gene: TRBJ1-5
abundance: once
v_gene: TRBV28
CDR3nt: TGTGCCAGCACCGGGGTACCGACCGGCCAGCCCCAGCATTTT
CDR3aa: CASTGVPTGQPQHF

d_gene: NA
j_gene: TRBJ1-2
abundance: few
v_gene: TRBV9
CDR3nt: TGTGCCAGCAGCGTCGACAGCTTTCAAGGGGGCTACACCTTC
CDR3aa: CASSVDSFQGGYTF